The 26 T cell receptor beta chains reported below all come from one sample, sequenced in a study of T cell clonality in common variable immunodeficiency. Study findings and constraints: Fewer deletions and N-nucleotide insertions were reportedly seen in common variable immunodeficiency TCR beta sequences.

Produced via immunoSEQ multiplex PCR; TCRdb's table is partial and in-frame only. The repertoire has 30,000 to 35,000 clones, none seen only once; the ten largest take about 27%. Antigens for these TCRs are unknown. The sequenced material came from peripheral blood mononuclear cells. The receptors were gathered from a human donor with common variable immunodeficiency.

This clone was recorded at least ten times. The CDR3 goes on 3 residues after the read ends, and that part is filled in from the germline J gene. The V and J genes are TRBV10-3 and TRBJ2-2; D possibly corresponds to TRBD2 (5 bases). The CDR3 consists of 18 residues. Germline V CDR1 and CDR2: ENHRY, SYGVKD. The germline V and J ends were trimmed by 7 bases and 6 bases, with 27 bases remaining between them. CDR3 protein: CAITDGPPTSHPAGELFF. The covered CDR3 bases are TGTGCCATCACTGATGGCCCCCCAACTAGTCATCCAGCCGGGGAG.

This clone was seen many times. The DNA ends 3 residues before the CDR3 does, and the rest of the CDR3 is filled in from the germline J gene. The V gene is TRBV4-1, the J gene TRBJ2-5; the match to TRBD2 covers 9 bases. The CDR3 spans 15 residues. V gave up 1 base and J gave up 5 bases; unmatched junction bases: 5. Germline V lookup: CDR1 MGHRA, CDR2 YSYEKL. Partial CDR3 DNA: TGCGCCAGCAGCCAAGCGGCTAGCGGGATGGAGACC. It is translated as CASSQAASGMET. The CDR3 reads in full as CASSQAASGMETQYF.

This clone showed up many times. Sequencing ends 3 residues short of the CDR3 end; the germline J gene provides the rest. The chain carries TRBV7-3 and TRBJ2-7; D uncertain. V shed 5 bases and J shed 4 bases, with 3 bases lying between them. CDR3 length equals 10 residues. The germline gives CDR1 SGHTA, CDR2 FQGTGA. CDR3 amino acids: CASSPYEQYF. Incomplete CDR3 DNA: TGTGCCAGCAGCCCTTACGAG. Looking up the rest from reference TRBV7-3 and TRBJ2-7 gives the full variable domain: GAGVSQTPSNKVTEKGKYVELRCDPISGHTALYWYRQSLGQGPEFLIYFQGTGAADDSGLPNDRFFAVRPEGSVSTLKIQRTERGDSAVYLCASSPYEQYFGPGTRLTVT.

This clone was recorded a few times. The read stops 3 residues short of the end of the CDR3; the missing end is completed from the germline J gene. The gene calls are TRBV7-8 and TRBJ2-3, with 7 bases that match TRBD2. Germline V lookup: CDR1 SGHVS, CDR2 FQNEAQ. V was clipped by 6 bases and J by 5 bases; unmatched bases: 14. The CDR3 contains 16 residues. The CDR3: CASSVPGGRRGDTQYF. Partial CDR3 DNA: TGTGCCAGCAGTGTTCCGGGCGGGAGAAGAGGAGATACG.

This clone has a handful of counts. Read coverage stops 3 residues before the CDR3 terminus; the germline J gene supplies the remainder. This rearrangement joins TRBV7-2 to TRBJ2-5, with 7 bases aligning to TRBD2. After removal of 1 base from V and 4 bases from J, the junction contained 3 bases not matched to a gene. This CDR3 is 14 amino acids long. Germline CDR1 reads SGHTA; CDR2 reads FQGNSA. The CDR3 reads CASSLGVAGETQYF. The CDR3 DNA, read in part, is TGTGCCAGCAGCTTAGGCGTAGCGGGAGAGACC.

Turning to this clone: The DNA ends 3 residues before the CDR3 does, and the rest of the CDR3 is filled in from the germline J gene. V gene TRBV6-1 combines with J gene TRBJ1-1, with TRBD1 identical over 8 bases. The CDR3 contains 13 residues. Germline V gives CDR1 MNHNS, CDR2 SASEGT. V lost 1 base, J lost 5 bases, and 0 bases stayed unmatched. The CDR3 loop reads CASSEDRGTEAFF. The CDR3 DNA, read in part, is TGTGCCAGCAGTGAAGACAGGGGGACTGAA.

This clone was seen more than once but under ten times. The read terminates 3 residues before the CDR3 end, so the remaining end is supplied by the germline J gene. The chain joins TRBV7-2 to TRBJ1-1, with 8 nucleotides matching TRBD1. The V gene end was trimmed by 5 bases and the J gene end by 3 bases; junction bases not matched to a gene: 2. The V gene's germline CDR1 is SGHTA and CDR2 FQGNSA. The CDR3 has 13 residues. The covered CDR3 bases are TGTGCCAGCAGCGCGGACAGGGACACTGAA. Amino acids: CASSADRDTE. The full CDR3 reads CASSADRDTEAFF.

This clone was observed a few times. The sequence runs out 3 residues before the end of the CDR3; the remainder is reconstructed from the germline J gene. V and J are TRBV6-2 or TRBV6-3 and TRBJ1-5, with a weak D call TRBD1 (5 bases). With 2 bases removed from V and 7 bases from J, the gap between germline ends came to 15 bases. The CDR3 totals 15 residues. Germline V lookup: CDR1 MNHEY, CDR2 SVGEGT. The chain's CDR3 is CASSYPDSSEQPQHF. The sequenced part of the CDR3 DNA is TGTGCCAGCAGTTACCCCGACAGTTCGGAGCAGCCC.

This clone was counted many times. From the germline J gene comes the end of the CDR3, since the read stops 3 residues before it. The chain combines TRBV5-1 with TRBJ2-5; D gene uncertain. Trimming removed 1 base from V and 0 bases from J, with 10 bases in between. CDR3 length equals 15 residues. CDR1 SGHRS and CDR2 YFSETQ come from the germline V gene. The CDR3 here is CASSLPVTDQETQYF. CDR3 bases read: TGCGCCAGCAGCTTGCCTGTCACAGACCAAGAGACC.

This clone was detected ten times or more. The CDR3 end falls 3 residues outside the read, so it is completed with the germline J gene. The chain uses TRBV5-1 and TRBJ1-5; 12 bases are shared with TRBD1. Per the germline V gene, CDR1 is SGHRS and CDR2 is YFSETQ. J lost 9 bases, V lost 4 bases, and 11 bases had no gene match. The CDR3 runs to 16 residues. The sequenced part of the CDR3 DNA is TGCGCCAGCAGCCCCGGCGGGGACAGGGGGCAGCCGCCC. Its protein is CASSPGGDRGQPP. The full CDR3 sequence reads CASSPGGDRGQPPQHF.

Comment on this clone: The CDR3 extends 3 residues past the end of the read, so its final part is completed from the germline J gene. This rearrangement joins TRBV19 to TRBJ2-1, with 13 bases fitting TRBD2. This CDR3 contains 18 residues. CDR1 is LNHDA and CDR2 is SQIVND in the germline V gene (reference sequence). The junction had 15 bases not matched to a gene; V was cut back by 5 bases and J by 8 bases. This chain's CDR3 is CASSLGLAGAPRVHEQFF. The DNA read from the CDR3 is TGTGCCAGTAGTCTCGGACTAGCGGGAGCCCCCAGAGTCCATGAG.

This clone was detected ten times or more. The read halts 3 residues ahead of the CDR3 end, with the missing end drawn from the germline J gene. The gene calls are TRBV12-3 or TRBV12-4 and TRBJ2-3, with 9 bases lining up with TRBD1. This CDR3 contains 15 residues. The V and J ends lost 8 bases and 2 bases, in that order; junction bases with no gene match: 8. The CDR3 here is CASHRGQGITDTQYF. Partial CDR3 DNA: TGTGCCAGCCACCGCGGACAGGGGATCACAGATACG.

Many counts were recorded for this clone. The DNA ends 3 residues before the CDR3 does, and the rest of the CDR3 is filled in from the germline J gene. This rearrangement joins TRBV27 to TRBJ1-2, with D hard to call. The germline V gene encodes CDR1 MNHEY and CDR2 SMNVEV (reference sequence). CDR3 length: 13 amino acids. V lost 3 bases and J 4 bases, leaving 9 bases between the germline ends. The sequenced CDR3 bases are TGTGCCAGCAGTTTGGCAGGAGGCTATGGC. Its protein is CASSLAGGYG. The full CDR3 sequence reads CASSLAGGYGYTF.

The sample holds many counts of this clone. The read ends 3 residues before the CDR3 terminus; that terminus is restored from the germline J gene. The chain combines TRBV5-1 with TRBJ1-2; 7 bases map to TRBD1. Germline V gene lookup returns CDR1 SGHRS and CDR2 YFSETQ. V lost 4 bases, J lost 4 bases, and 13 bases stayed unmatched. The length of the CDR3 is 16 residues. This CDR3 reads CASSRGQPPTTYGYTF. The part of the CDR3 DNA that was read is TGCGCCAGCAGCCGGGGACAGCCACCAACGACCTATGGC.

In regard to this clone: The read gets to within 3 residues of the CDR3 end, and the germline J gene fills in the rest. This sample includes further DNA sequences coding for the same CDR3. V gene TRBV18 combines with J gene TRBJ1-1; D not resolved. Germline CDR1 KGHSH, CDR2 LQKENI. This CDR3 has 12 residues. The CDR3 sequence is CASSPGRVGAFF. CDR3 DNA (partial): TGTGCCAGCTCACCAGGGCGGGTAGGA.

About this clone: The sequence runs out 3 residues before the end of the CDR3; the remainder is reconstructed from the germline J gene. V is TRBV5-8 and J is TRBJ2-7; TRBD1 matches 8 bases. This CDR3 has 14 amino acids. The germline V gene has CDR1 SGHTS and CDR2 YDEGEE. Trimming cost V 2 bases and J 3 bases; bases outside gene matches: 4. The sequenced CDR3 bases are TGTGCCAGCAGCTTTCGGACAGGGCTCTACGAG. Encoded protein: CASSFRTGLYE. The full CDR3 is CASSFRTGLYEQYF.

CDR3 sequence reads: CAISERQGRYEQYF. CDR3 bases read: TGTGCCATCAGTGAAAGACAGGGACGCTACGAG. The chain combines TRBV10-3 with TRBJ2-7; 7 positions agree with TRBD1. Read data end 3 residues before the CDR3 end; the end is taken from the germline J gene. The CDR3 covers 14 residues. CDR1 is ENHRY, CDR2 SYGVKD, per germline. V trimming: 3 bases; J trimming: 3 bases; junction bases outside the gene matches: 5.

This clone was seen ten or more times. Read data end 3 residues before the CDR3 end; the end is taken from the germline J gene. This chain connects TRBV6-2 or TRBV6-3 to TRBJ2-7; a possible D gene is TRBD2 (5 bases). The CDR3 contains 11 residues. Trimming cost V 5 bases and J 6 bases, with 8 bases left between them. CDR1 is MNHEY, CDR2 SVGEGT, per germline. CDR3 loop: CASSQSGEQYF. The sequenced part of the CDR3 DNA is TGTGCCAGCAGTCAAAGCGGCGAG.

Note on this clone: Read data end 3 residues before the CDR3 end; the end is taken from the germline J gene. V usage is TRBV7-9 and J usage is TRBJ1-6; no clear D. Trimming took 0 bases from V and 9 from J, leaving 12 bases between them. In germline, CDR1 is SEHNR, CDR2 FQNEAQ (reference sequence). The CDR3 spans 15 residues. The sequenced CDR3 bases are TGTGCCAGCAGCTTAGCAGGCCAAGTTTCTTCACCC. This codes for CASSLAGQVSSP. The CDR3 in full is CASSLAGQVSSPLHF.

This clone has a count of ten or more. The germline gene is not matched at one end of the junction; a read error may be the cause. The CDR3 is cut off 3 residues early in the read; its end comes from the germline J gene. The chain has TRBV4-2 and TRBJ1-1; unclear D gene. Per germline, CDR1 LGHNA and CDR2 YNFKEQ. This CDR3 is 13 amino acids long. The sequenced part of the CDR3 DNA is TGCGCCAGCAGCCAAGCTAGTACCACTGAA. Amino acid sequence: CASSQASTTE. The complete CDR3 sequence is CASSQASTTEAFF.

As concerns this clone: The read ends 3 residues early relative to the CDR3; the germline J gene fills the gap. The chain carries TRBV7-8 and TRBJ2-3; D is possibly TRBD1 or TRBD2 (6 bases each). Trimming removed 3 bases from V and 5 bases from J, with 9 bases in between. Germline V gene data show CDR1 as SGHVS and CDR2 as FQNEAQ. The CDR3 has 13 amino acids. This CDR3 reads CASSLEGEDTQYF. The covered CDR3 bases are TGTGCCAGCAGCTTGGAGGGGGAAGATACG.

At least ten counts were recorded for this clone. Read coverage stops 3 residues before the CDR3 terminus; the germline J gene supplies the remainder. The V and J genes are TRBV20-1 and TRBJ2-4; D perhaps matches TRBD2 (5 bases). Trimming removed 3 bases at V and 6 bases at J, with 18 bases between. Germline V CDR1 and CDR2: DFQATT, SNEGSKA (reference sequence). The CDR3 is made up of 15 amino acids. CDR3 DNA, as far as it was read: TGCAGTGCTAGGTATAGCGATGCCCCCTCAAACATT. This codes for CSARYSDAPSNI. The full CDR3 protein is CSARYSDAPSNIQYF.

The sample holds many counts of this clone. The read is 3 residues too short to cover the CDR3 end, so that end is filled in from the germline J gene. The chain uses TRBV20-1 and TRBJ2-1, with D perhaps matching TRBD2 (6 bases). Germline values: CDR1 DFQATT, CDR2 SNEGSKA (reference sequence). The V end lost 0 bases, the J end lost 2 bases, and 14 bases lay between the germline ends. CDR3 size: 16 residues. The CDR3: CSARDYAGSTYNEQFF. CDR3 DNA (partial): TGCAGTGCTAGAGATTATGCGGGGAGCACCTACAATGAG.

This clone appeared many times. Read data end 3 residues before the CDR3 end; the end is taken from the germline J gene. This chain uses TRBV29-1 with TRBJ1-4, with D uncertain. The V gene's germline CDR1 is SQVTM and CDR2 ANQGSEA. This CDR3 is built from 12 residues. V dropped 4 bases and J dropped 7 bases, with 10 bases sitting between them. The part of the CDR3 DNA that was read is TGCAGCGTTGGACTTAATTTTGAAAAA. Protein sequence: CSVGLNFEK. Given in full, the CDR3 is CSVGLNFEKLFF.

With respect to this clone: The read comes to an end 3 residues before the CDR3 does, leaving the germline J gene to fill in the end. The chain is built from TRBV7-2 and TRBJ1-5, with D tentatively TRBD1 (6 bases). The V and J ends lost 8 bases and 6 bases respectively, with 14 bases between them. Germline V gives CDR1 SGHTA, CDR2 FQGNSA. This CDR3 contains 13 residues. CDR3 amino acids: CASRGGGGQPQHF. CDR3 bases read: TGTGCCAGCCGCGGGGGGGGCGGTCAGCCC.

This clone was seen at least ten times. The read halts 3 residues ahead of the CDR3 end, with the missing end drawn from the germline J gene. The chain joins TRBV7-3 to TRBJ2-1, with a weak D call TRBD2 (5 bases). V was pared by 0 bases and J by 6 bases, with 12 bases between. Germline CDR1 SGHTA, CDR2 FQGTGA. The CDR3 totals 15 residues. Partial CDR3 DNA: TGTGCCAGCAGCTTAACTCCGCTAGCTACCAATGAG. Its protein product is CASSLTPLATNE. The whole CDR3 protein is CASSLTPLATNEQFF. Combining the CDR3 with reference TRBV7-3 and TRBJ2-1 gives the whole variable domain GAGVSQTPSNKVTEKGKYVELRCDPISGHTALYWYRQSLGQGPEFLIYFQGTGAADDSGLPNDRFFAVRPEGSVSTLKIQRTERGDSAVYLCASSLTPLATNEQFFGPGTRLTVL.